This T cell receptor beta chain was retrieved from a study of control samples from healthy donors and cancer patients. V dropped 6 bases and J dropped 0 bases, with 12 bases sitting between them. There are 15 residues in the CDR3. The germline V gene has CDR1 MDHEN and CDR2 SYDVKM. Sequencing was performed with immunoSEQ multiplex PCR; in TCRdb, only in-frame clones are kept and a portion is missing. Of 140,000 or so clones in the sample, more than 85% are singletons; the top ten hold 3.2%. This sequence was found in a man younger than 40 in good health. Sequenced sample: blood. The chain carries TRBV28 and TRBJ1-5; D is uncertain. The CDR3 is CASSQDEFSNQPQHF. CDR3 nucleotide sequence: TGTGCCAGCAGCCAAGACGAGTTTAGCAATCAGCCCCAGCATTTT.